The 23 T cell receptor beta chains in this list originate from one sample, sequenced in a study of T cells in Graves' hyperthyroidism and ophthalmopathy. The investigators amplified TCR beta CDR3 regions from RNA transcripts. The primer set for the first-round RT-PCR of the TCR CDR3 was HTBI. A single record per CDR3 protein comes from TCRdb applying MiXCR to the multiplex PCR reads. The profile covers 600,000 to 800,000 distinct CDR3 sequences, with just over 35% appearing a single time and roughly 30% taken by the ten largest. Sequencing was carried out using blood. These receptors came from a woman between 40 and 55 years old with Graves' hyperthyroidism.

The CDR3 coding sequence is TGTGCCAGCAGTCCGTTAGACAGGGAGAACACTGAAGCTTTCTTT. Translated: CASSPLDRENTEAFF. This chain uses TRBV6-5 with TRBJ1-1, with TRBD1 identical over 7 bases. The CDR3 runs 15 residues. Germline-derived CDR1 and CDR2 are MNHEY and SVGAGI. V lost 5 bases to trimming and J lost 1 base; unmatched junction nucleotides: 7.

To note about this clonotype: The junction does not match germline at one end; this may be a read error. The CDR3 here is CASSSGPGIIGNTIYF. CDR3 sequence (DNA): TGTGCCAGCAGCTCCGGGCCAGGCATCATCGGAAACACCATATATTTT. The chain is built from TRBV5-1 and TRBJ1-3; no clear D gene. CDR1 SGHRS and CDR2 YFSETQ come from the germline V gene. This CDR3 has 16 residues.

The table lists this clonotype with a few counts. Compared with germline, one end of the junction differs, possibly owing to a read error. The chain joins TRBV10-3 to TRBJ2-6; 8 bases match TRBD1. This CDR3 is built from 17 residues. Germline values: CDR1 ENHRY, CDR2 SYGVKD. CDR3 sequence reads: CASSYSGQVSGANVLTF. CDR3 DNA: TGTGCCAGCAGTTACTCGGGACAGGTATCTGGGGCCAACGTCCTGACTTTC.

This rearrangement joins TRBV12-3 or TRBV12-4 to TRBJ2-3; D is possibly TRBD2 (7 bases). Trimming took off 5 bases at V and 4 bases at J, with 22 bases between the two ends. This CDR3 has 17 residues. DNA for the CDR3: TGTGCCAGCAGTAGAGATTGGGCAGGGGAGGGTGCAGATACGCAGTATTTT. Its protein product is CASSRDWAGEGADTQYF.

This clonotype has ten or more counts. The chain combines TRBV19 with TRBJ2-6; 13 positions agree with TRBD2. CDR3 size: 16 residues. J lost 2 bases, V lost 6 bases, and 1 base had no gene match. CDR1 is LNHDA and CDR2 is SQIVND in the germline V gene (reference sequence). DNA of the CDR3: TGTGCCAGTAGCACTAGCGGGAGGGCTGGGGCCAACGTCCTGACTTTC. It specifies CASSTSGRAGANVLTF.

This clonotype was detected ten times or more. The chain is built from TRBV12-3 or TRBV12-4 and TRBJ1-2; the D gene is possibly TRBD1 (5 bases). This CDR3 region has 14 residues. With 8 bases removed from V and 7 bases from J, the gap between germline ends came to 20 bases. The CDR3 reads CASDLSGRSGGYTF. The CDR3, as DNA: TGTGCCAGCGACCTATCGGGGCGTTCGGGTGGCTACACCTTC.

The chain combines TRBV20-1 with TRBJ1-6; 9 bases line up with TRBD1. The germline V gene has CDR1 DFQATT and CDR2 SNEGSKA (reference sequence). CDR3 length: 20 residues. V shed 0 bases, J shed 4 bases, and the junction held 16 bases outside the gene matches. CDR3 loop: CSARDFTGTGSGIYNSPLHF. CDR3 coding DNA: TGCAGTGCTAGAGATTTTACCGGGACAGGGAGTGGGATTTATAATTCACCCCTCCACTTT.

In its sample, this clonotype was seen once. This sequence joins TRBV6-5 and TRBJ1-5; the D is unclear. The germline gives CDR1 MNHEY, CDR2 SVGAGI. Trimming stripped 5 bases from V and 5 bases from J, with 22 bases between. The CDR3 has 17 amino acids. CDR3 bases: TGTGCCAGCAGTGAAGCGGAGGTTGTCTTCACCGATCAGCCCCAGCATTTT. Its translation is CASSEAEVVFTDQPQHF.

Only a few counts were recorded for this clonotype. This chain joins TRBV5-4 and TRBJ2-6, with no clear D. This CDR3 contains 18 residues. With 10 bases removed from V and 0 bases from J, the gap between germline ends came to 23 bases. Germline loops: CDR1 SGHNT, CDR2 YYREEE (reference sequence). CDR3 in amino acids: CAWKRVKHQFSGANVLTF. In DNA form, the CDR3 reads TGTGCCTGGAAACGGGTTAAACACCAATTCTCTGGGGCCAACGTCCTGACTTTC. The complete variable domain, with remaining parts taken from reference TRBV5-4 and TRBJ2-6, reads ETGVTQSPTHLIKTRGQQVTLRCSSQSGHNTVSWYQQALGQGPQFIFQYYREEENGRGNFPPRFSGLQFPNYSSELNVNALELDDSALYLCAWKRVKHQFSGANVLTFGAGSRLTVL.

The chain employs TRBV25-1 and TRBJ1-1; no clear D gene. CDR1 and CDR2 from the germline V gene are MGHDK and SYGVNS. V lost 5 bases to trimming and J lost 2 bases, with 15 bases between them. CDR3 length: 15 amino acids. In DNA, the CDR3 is TGTGCCAGCAGTCAGACAAGGACCCAAAACACTGAAGCTTTCTTT. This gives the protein CASSQTRTQNTEAFF.

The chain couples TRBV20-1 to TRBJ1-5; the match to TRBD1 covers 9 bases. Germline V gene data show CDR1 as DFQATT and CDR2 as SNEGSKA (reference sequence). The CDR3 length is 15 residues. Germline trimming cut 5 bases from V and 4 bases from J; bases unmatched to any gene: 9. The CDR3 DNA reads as TGCAGTGCTGGCCTTTCCGGGACAGGGAATCAGCCCCAGCATTTT. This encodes CSAGLSGTGNQPQHF.

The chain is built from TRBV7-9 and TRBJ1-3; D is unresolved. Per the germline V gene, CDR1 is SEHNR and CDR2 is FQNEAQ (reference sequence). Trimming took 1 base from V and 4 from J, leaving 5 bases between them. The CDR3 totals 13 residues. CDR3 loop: CASSLVAGNTIYF. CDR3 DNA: TGTGCCAGCAGCTTAGTAGCGGGAAACACCATATATTTT.

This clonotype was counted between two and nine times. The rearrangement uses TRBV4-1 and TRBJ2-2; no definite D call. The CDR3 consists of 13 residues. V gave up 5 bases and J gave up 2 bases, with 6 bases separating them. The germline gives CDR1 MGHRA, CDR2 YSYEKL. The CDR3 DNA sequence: TGCGCCAGCAGCACACAAAACACCGGGGAGCTGTTTTTT. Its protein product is CASSTQNTGELFF.

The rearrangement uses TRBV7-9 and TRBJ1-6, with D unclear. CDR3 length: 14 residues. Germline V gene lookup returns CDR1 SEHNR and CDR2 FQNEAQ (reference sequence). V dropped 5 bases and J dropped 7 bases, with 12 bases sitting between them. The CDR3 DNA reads TGTGCCAGCAGCCTTAGAGGGTACAATTCACCCCTCCACTTT. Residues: CASSLRGYNSPLHF. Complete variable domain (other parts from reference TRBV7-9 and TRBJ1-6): DTGVSQNPRHKITKRGQNVTFRCDPISEHNRLYWYRQTLGQGPEFLTYFQNEAQLEKSRLLSDRFSAERPKGSFSTLEIQRTEQGDSAMYLCASSLRGYNSPLHFGNGTRLTVT.

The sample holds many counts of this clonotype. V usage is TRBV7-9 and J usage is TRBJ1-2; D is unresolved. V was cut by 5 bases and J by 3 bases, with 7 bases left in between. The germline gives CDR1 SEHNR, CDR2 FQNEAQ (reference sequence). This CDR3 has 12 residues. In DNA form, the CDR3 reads TGTGCCAGCAGCGGGCCGGACTATGGCTACACCTTC. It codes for CASSGPDYGYTF.

The CDR3 here is CASSQDWGNSGELFF. Written as DNA, the CDR3 is TGCGCCAGCAGCCAAGATTGGGGGAATTCCGGGGAGCTGTTTTTT. V is TRBV5-1 and J is TRBJ2-2; tentatively, D is TRBD1 or TRBD2 (5 bases each). This CDR3 spans 15 amino acids. From germline, CDR1 is SGHRS and CDR2 YFSETQ. V was shortened by 4 bases and J by 6 bases, with 16 bases between the two germline ends.

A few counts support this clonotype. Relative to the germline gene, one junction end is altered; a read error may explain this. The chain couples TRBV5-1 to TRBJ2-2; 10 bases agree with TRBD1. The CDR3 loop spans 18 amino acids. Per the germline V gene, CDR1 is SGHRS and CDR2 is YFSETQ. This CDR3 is CASSLLATGGHGTGELFF. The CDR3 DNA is TGTGCCAGCAGCTTGCTAGCGACAGGGGGCCATGGCACCGGGGAGCTGTTTTTT. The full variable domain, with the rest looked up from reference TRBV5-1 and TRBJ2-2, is KAGVTQTPRYLIKTRGQQVTLSCSPISGHRSVSWYQQTPGQGLQFLFEYFSETQRNKGNFPGRFSGRQFSNSRSEMNVSTLELGDSALYLCASSLLATGGHGTGELFFGEGSRLTVL.

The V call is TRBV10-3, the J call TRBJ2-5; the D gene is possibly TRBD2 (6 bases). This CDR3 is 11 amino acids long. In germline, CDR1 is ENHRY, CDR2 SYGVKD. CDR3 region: CATDGGETQYF. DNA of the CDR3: TGTGCGACAGACGGAGGGGAGACCCAGTACTTC.

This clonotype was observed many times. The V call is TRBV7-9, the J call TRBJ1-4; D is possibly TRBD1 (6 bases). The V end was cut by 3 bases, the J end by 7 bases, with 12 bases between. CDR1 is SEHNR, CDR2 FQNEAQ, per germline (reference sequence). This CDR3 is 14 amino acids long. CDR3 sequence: CASSLVQGGEKLFF. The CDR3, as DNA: TGTGCCAGCAGCTTGGTACAGGGTGGTGAAAAACTGTTTTTT.

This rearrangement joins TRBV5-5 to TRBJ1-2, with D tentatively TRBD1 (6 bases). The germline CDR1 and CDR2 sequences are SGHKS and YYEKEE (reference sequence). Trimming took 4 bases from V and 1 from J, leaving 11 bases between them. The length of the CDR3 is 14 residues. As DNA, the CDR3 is TGTGCCAGCAGCCCCGGACAGTTTAACTATGGCTACACCTTC. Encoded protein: CASSPGQFNYGYTF. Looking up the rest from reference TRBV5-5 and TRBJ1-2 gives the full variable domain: DAGVTQSPTHLIKTRGQQVTLRCSPISGHKSVSWYQQVLGQGPQFIFQYYEKEERGRGNFPDRFSARQFPNYSSELNVNALLLGDSALYLCASSPGQFNYGYTFGSGTRLTVV.

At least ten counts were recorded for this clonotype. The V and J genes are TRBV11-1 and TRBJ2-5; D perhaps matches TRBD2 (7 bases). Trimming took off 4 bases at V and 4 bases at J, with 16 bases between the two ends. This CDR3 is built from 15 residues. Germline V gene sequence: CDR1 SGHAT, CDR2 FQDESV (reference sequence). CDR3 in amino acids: CASSYLGGGGETQYF. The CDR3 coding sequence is TGTGCCAGCAGCTACCTCGGAGGGGGGGGAGAGACCCAGTACTTC.

CDR3: CASSSRRGGYTEAFF. The DNA for the CDR3 is TGTGCCAGCAGTTCACGAAGGGGTGGATACACTGAAGCTTTCTTT. V usage is TRBV12-3 or TRBV12-4 and J usage is TRBJ1-1, with a tentative D call TRBD1 (5 bases). CDR3 size: 15 residues. Trimming took 4 bases from V and 3 from J, leaving 15 bases between them.

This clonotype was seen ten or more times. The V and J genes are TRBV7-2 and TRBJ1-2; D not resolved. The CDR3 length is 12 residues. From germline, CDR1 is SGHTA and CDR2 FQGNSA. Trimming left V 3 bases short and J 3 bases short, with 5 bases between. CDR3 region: CASSFRYYGYTF. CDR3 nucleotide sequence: TGTGCCAGCAGCTTTCGCTACTATGGCTACACCTTC.